The rows below give T cell receptor beta chains drawn from one sample of a study of OX40 agonist ivuxolimab in advanced cancers. TCRdb's table, derived via immunoSEQ multiplex PCR, lists solely in-frame clones and lacks some. The data show some 77,000 clones, about nine tenths seen once. Sample: CD4+ or CD8+ T cells sorted from blood, taken in a trial of the OX40 agonist ivuxolimab. The source of these receptors is an adult with an advanced solid tumor such as melanoma, head and neck, liver or kidney cancer. The CDR3 runs from the conserved cysteine through the conserved F or W. A D gene is named only where the DNA matches it firmly. Clone size is stated in some rows and not others, as once, few, many or a class when expanded.

j_call,d_call,v_call,clone_size,cdr3_aa,cdr3_nt
TRBJ1-4,-,TRBV20-1,-,CSARDKEKLFF,TGCAGTGCTAGAGATAAAGAAAAACTGTTTTTT
TRBJ1-2,-,TRBV2,-,CASSHLRGSVYGYTF,TGTGCCAGCAGTCACCTCAGGGGATCGGTCTATGGCTACACCTTC
TRBJ1-4,-,TRBV10-1,-,CASPPELFF,TGCGCCAGCCCCCCCGAACTGTTTTTT
TRBJ2-7,-,TRBV6-5,-,CASTPRDIDRYEQYF,TGTGCCAGCACCCCCCGGGACATCGACCGCTACGAGCAGTACTTC
TRBJ2-7,TRBD2,TRBV11-3,-,CASSSGLAAEIEQYF,TGTGCCAGCAGCTCGGGACTAGCGGCCGAGATAGAGCAGTACTTC
TRBJ2-7,-,TRBV28,-,CASSLGWPGDSYEQYF,TGTGCCAGCAGTTTAGGCTGGCCGGGGGACTCCTACGAGCAGTACTTC
TRBJ2-5,-,TRBV18,once,CASSSGQQETQYF,TGTGCCAGCTCATCGGGCCAACAAGAGACCCAGTACTTC
TRBJ1-1,TRBD1,TRBV7-2,-,CASSHPGQGRLSTEAFF,TGTGCCAGCAGCCACCCCGGACAGGGAAGGTTGAGCACTGAAGCTTTCTTT
TRBJ2-2,TRBD2,TRBV9,-,CASSAGLAGGNTGELFF,TGTGCCAGCAGCGCGGGACTAGCGGGGGGGAACACCGGGGAGCTGTTTTTT
TRBJ2-6,TRBD2,TRBV5-1,-,CASIGPGLPNTGANVLTF,TGCGCCAGCATTGGACCGGGACTACCAAACACTGGGGCCAACGTCCTGACTTTC
TRBJ2-1,TRBD1,TRBV9,-,CASSAGQPNNEQFF,TGTGCCAGCAGCGCGGGACAGCCTAACAATGAGCAGTTCTTC
TRBJ1-2,-,TRBV28,-,CASSFPQVSLNRVNYGYTF,TGTGCCAGCAGTTTTCCCCAGGTGTCCCTAAACAGGGTTAACTATGGCTACACCTTC
TRBJ2-1,-,TRBV12-5,-,CASGRRTAYNEQFF,TGTGCTAGTGGTCGAAGGACAGCCTACAATGAGCAGTTCTTC
TRBJ2-3,-,TRBV18,-,CASSGVATDTQYF,TGTGCCAGCTCAGGAGTAGCGACAGATACGCAGTATTTT
TRBJ2-6,TRBD1,TRBV5-4,-,CASSSGQGATGANVLTF,TGTGCCAGCAGCTCGGGACAGGGAGCGACTGGGGCCAACGTCCTGACTTTC
TRBJ2-3,-,TRBV6-5,-,CASSYSTGSTDTQYF,TGTGCCAGCAGTTACTCCACCGGCTCCACAGATACGCAGTATTTT
TRBJ2-7,-,TRBV29-1,-,CSGRGSGQSPYEQYF,TGCAGCGGGAGGGGATCGGGACAGAGTCCCTACGAGCAGTACTTC
TRBJ1-2,-,TRBV18,-,CASSPGGPQLTRREGYTF,TGTGCCAGCTCACCAGGAGGACCCCAGCTTACACGACGGGAGGGCTACACCTTC
TRBJ2-1,-,TRBV18,-,CASSPLDTGANEQFF,TGTGCCAGCTCACCCCTCGACACGGGCGCCAATGAGCAGTTCTTC
TRBJ1-2,TRBD1,TRBV5-1,-,CASSSGSTGEGGYTF,TGCGCCAGCAGCTCCGGATCCACAGGGGAAGGAGGCTACACCTTC
TRBJ2-7,TRBD1,TRBV11-3,-,CASTQGARSYEQYF,TGTGCCAGCACCCAGGGGGCGCGGTCCTACGAGCAGTACTTC
TRBJ2-3,TRBD1,TRBV4-3,-,CASSGTGGEVDTQYF,TGCGCCAGCAGCGGGACAGGGGGCGAAGTTGATACGCAGTATTTT
TRBJ1-5,-,TRBV28,-,CASSLPVYSNQPQHF,TGTGCCAGCAGCCTTCCTGTGTATAGCAATCAGCCCCAGCATTTT
TRBJ1-1,TRBD1,TRBV4-1,-,CASSQPNRGAPSTEAFF,TGCGCCAGCAGCCAACCCAACAGGGGCGCGCCCAGCACTGAAGCTTTCTTT
TRBJ2-7,-,TRBV6-5,-,CASADRQYEQYF,TGTGCCAGCGCCGACAGGCAATACGAGCAGTACTTC
TRBJ1-2,-,TRBV6-1,-,CASSVVQRGYTF,TGTGCCAGCAGTGTGGTTCAAAGGGGCTACACCTTC
TRBJ2-3,-,TRBV4-1,-,CASSQDGTPGTDTQYF,TGCGCCAGCAGCCAAGATGGGACACCCGGCACAGATACGCAGTATTTT
TRBJ1-1,-,TRBV25-1,-,CASSEYGRDTEAFF,TGTGCCAGCAGTGAATATGGGAGGGACACTGAAGCTTTCTTT
TRBJ2-5,-,TRBV11-1,-,CASSSPYLGMGETQYF,TGTGCCAGCAGCTCCCCTTATCTGGGGATGGGGGAGACCCAGTACTTC
TRBJ1-1,TRBD1,TRBV28,-,CASSLSTGGTAEAFF,TGTGCCAGCAGTTTATCGACAGGGGGCACCGCTGAAGCTTTCTTT
TRBJ2-5,TRBD1,TRBV28,once,CASSPRDRGETQYF,TGTGCCAGCAGTCCCCGGGACAGGGGAGAGACCCAGTACTTC
TRBJ2-2,-,TRBV6-1,-,CASAFYTGELFF,TGTGCCAGCGCATTTTACACCGGGGAGCTGTTTTTT
TRBJ2-3,-,TRBV9,-,CASSVEEGGPQYF,TGTGCCAGCAGCGTAGAGGAGGGGGGCCCGCAGTATTTT
TRBJ2-1,TRBD2,TRBV5-1,-,CASSLGRTSGGPFSYNEQFF,TGCGCCAGCAGCTTGGGGCGGACTAGCGGGGGGCCTTTCTCCTACAATGAGCAGTTCTTC
TRBJ2-1,-,TRBV5-6,-,CASSLVGRHEQFF,TGTGCCAGCAGCTTGGTCGGACGCCATGAGCAGTTCTTC
TRBJ1-1,TRBD1,TRBV13,few,CASSARRQGVGGAFF,TGTGCCAGCAGCGCCCGAAGGCAGGGGGTCGGAGGTGCTTTCTTT
TRBJ2-1,-,TRBV2,-,CASNLDSSYNEQFF,TGTGCCAGCAATCTGGACAGTTCCTACAATGAGCAGTTCTTC
TRBJ2-1,-,TRBV7-8,-,CASSLGSGVNEQFF,TGTGCCAGCAGCTTAGGTTCAGGTGTTAATGAGCAGTTCTTC
TRBJ1-5,TRBD1,TRBV6-1,-,CASRDRDGQPQHF,TGTGCCAGCAGAGACAGGGACGGACAGCCCCAGCATTTT
TRBJ2-5,TRBD1,TRBV19,-,CASRLRLGQGRQETQYF,TGTGCCAGTAGACTTAGGTTGGGACAGGGGCGTCAAGAGACCCAGTACTTC
TRBJ1-1,-,TRBV6-6,-,CASRGTEAFF,TGTGCCAGCAGAGGGACTGAAGCTTTCTTT
TRBJ1-2,-,TRBV5-1,-,CASSLGTAGADGYTF,TGCGCCAGCAGCTTGGGGACCGCGGGGGCCGATGGCTACACCTTC
TRBJ1-6,TRBD1,TRBV6-5,-,CASSYRGSPLHF,TGTGCCAGCAGCTACAGGGGGTCACCCCTCCACTTT
TRBJ2-3,TRBD1,TRBV2,-,CASSVGQGPDTQYF,TGTGCCAGCAGTGTGGGACAGGGGCCAGATACGCAGTATTTT
TRBJ2-5,-,TRBV21-1,-,CASSKALGGEETQYF,TGTGCCAGCAGCAAAGCGCTGGGAGGGGAGGAGACCCAGTACTTC
TRBJ2-3,TRBD1,TRBV9,-,CASSGRQGGDTQYF,TGTGCCAGCAGCGGGCGACAGGGGGGAGATACGCAGTATTTT
TRBJ1-1,TRBD1,TRBV30,-,CACLGQGGTEAFF,TGTGCCTGCCTCGGACAGGGTGGGACTGAAGCTTTCTTT
TRBJ2-5,-,TRBV29-1,-,CSVAEPQETQYF,TGCAGCGTTGCAGAACCTCAAGAGACCCAGTACTTC
TRBJ1-2,-,TRBV5-1,-,CASSLAGLGGYTF,TGCGCCAGCAGCTTGGCCGGGTTGGGTGGCTACACCTTC
TRBJ2-5,-,TRBV6-4,-,CASSQTSAETQYF,TGTGCCAGCAGCCAGACTAGTGCCGAGACCCAGTACTTC